Presented here are 15 T cell receptor beta chains from one specimen sequenced in a study of CD8+CD57+ T cells in acquired aplastic anemia. Genomic DNA constituted the template upon which TCR beta VDJ and CDR3 profiling was performed. From the reads, TCRdb called clonotypes with MiXCR, one entry per CDR3 protein. The data contain roughly 190,000 distinct CDR3 sequences, less than 65% of them singletons. The material sequenced was sorted CD4+, CD8+, or CD8+CD57+ T cells (not recorded which) from PBMCs. The receptors here all came from a human donor in good health, serving as a control.

This clonotype was seen repeatedly, ten times or more. The chain carries TRBV7-3 and TRBJ1-5; TRBD1 aligns across 7 bases. The CDR3 covers 14 residues. Germline values: CDR1 SGHTA, CDR2 FQGTGA. With V trimmed by 4 bases and J by 6 bases, 6 bases remained unmatched. CDR3: CASSSTGIGQPQHF. Written as DNA, the CDR3 is TGTGCCAGCAGCTCGACAGGGATAGGTCAGCCCCAGCATTTT.

This clonotype was recorded at least ten times. J is TRBJ1-1 and V is TRBV19; no clear D gene. V was shortened by 6 bases and J by 8 bases, with 10 bases between the two germline ends. The CDR3 has 11 residues. Germline V gene sequence: CDR1 LNHDA, CDR2 SQIVND (reference sequence). CDR3 region: CASSRQTEAFF. DNA of the CDR3: TGTGCCAGTAGCAGACAAACCGAAGCTTTCTTT. The entire variable domain, with the rest obtained from reference TRBV19 and TRBJ1-1, is as follows: DGGITQSPKYLFRKEGQNVTLSCEQNLNHDAMYWYRQDPGQGLRLIYYSQIVNDFQKGDIAEGYSVSREKKESFPLTVTSAQKNPTAFYLCASSRQTEAFFGQGTRLTVV.

The table lists this clonotype with many counts. This chain uses TRBV28 with TRBJ1-6; no firm D call. From germline, CDR1 is MDHEN and CDR2 SYDVKM. Trimming took off 4 bases at V and 8 bases at J, with 6 bases between the two ends. The CDR3 runs to 12 residues. CDR3 sequence: CASSSIHSPLHF. DNA of the CDR3: TGTGCCAGCAGTTCTATCCATTCACCCCTCCACTTT.

The chain joins TRBV19 to TRBJ2-5, with 8 bases aligning to TRBD2. There are 15 residues in the CDR3. Germline assignment: CDR1 LNHDA and CDR2 SQIVND (reference sequence). V lost 4 bases, J lost 4 bases, and 8 bases stayed unmatched. The CDR3 protein is CASSTLGRGGETQYF. The CDR3 region has the DNA TGTGCCAGTAGTACCCTCGGGAGGGGCGGAGAGACCCAGTACTTC.

This chain uses TRBV6-5 with TRBJ1-1; no firm D call. CDR3 size: 12 residues. The germline V gene encodes CDR1 MNHEY and CDR2 SVGAGI. The V gene lost 5 bases and the J gene lost 3 bases, with 7 bases spanning the gap. As DNA, the CDR3 is TGTGCCAGCAGTACCCTCGACACTGAAGCTTTCTTT. Its protein product is CASSTLDTEAFF.

This clonotype occurred many times. The V gene is TRBV15, the J gene TRBJ2-1; 8 bases fit TRBD2. After removal of 9 bases from V and 2 bases from J, the junction contained 3 bases not matched to a gene. The CDR3 covers 13 residues. Looked up from germline, CDR1 is LNHNV and CDR2 is YYDKDF (reference sequence). The CDR3 spells CATRTSPYNEQFF. CDR3 nucleotide sequence: TGTGCCACTCGGACTAGCCCCTACAATGAGCAGTTCTTC.

This clonotype is judged medium-sized. The V and J genes are TRBV5-1 and TRBJ2-2; TRBD1 matches at 7 bases. The CDR3 is 13 amino acids. Germline-derived CDR1 and CDR2 are SGHRS and YFSETQ. After removal of 9 bases from V and 1 base from J, the junction contained 3 bases not matched to a gene. The CDR3 is CATRTGNTGELFF. The DNA for the CDR3 is TGCGCCACGAGGACAGGGAACACCGGGGAGCTGTTTTTT.

This chain connects TRBV7-3 to TRBJ2-7, with 16 bases matching TRBD2. V shed 5 bases and J 4 bases; nucleotides not matched to a gene: 5. The germline V gene has CDR1 SGHTA and CDR2 FQGTGA. The CDR3 loop spans 16 amino acids. CDR3 in DNA: TGTGCCAGCAGCCAAGGGACTAGCGGGGGGGCTTACGAGCAGTACTTC. Residues: CASSQGTSGGAYEQYF.

As regards this clonotype: This may be a read error, as it is one base from a much larger clone. The chain is built from TRBV7-7 and TRBJ2-5; TRBD1 agrees at 9 bases. The CDR3 is made up of 16 amino acids. Germline V lookup: CDR1 SSHAT, CDR2 FNYEAQ (reference sequence). In DNA form, the CDR3 reads TGTGCTAGCAGCTTAGGGCGCGACAGGGGGGGAGAGACCCAGTACTTC. This gives the protein CASSLGRDRGGETQYF.

The genes are TRBV20-1 and TRBJ2-4; maybe TRBD1 (5 bases). The CDR3 runs to 15 residues. Trimming left V 1 base short and J 0 bases short, with 10 bases between. Germline V lookup: CDR1 DFQATT, CDR2 SNEGSKA (reference sequence). CDR3 nucleotide sequence: TGCAGTGCTAGAGGCAGGGAACTAGCCAAAAACATTCAGTACTTC. It is translated as CSARGRELAKNIQYF.

The genes are TRBV10-2 and TRBJ2-5; 11 nucleotides agree with TRBD2. Trimming took 2 bases from V and 5 from J; bases not matched to a gene: 7. Per germline, CDR1 WSHSY and CDR2 SAAADI. The CDR3 runs 16 residues. The CDR3 sequence: CASSEGRVAGGETQYF. The CDR3 DNA is TGCGCCAGCAGTGAGGGGAGGGTAGCGGGAGGGGAGACCCAGTACTTC.

The chain employs TRBV19 and TRBJ2-3; a weak D match, TRBD2 (6 bases). With 5 bases removed from V and 6 bases from J, the gap between germline ends came to 15 bases. This CDR3 is 14 amino acids long. CDR1 is LNHDA and CDR2 is SQIVND in the germline V gene (reference sequence). The CDR3 bases are TGTGCCAGTAGTGTAGCACTAGCTGTGGATACGCAGTATTTT. It specifies CASSVALAVDTQYF.

In the case of this clonotype: A read error may be the cause here, since a much bigger clone is one base away. Without the conserved terminal phenylalanine or tryptophan, this CDR3 likely stems from a read error. V is TRBV6-1 and J is TRBJ1-5; 7 nucleotides align to TRBD1. This CDR3 has 17 amino acids. The V and J ends lost 0 bases and 5 bases, in that order; junction bases with no gene match: 10. Looked up from germline, CDR1 is MNHNS and CDR2 is SASEGT. The CDR3 here is CASSEAKTGSSDQPQHY. The CDR3, as DNA: TGTGCCAGCAGTGAAGCTAAGACAGGGTCGTCGGATCAGCCCCAGCATTAT.

The chain has TRBV11-3 and TRBJ2-7; D is possibly TRBD1 (5 bases). V dropped 6 bases and J dropped 2 bases, with 11 bases sitting between them. The CDR3 consists of 13 residues. In germline, CDR1 is SGHNT, CDR2 YENEEA. The DNA of the CDR3 is TGTGCCAGCAGTGGGCAGGGTGCCTACGAGCAGTACTTC. This sequence encodes CASSGQGAYEQYF.

The chain uses TRBV19 and TRBJ2-7; a weak D match, TRBD2 (7 bases). This CDR3 comprises 13 residues. Trimming removed 5 bases from V and 6 bases from J, with 14 bases in between. The germline gives CDR1 LNHDA, CDR2 SQIVND (reference sequence). DNA for the CDR3: TGTGCCAGTAGTGTTGGGGGGGCTGGCGAGCAGTACGTC. Its translation: CASSVGGAGEQYV.